This T cell receptor (beta chain) is drawn from a study of shared clonotypes between healthy human individuals. This clone was found once. Germline V CDR1 and CDR2: MDHEN, SYDVKM. This CDR3 has 15 amino acids. Trimming at V came to 2 bases and at J to 6 bases, leaving 4 bases not matched to a gene. Produced via immunoSEQ multiplex PCR; TCRdb's table is partial and in-frame only. Here the sample spans about 490,000 clones, around 85% being singletons. Donors were healthy HIV-negative adults without recently reported acute infections or vaccinations. Donors, without exception, were Caucasian adults residing in Nashville, Tennessee.

V and J are TRBV28 and TRBJ2-2, with 9 positions matching TRBD2. Sequencing used PBMCs. The clonotype originates from a woman aged 40 to 50 in good health. Some clones in this sample may be carry-over from other donors' samples. The CDR3 region is CASSLGTSSPGELFF. The CDR3 coding sequence is TGTGCCAGCAGTTTAGGGACTAGCTCCCCCGGGGAGCTGTTTTTT.